This entry is about one T cell receptor beta chain. It has no known antigen specificity. Within one base of it there is no much larger clone, and no base qualities were kept. This entry comes from a study of T cell changes during pregnancy in multiple sclerosis (dated by TCRdb to about 2019). With regard to the full study: The study looked at changes in the T cell repertoire across pregnancy in women with multiple sclerosis.

Library prep was done by the immunoSEQ multiplex PCR assay. Entries here come from immuneACCESS through TCRdb and include only in-frame sequences with V and J called. Some clones fail to appear in such tables; in the studies checked, an unresolved V gene covers under half of the shortfall, and the cause of the remainder is unknown. This sample lists 50,000 or so clones; about 93% were detected once. The ten largest account for around 0.27% of the sample. The CDR3 goes from the cysteine to the phenylalanine over 15 residues. Only the CDR3 part of the read is kept: 45 bases, read in frame from the first base. From a lookup of the germline V gene, CDR1 and CDR2 are SGDLS and YYNGEE. V gives up 4 bases and J gives up 2 bases, and the segment between their germline ends measures 14 bases.

The V gene is TRBV9 and the J gene is TRBJ2-3; a tentative D match to TRBD2 spans 6 bases. Sequenced here: CD4+ T cells from peripheral blood mononuclear cells, sampled in the second trimester of pregnancy. This clonotype was obtained from a female donor with multiple sclerosis, enrolled in a pregnancy study. The CDR3 reads CASSPGGGNTDTQYF. DNA sequence: TGTGCCAGCAGCCCAGGTGGAGGGAACACAGATACGCAGTATTTT.